This TCR beta chain was obtained from a study of blood T cell repertoires in COVID-19. On the study more broadly: There were acute and convalescent COVID-19 samples, and they came from the United States, Italy and Spain.

V dropped 4 bases and J dropped 10; count of bases not matched to a gene: 4. The CDR3 extends over 13 amino acids. Germline V gene sequence: CDR1 SNHLY, CDR2 FYNNEI. Produced via immunoSEQ multiplex PCR; TCRdb's table is partial and in-frame only. This table holds about 430,000 clones, roughly 90% found once. V usage is TRBV2 and J usage is TRBJ1-6, with TRBD1 matching over 7 bases. The sequenced sample consisted of peripheral blood. This TCR was recovered from a man younger than 30 with COVID-19, enrolled during active disease. CDR3 sequence: CASSGQGESPLHF. For the CDR3, the DNA is TGTGCCAGCAGTGGGCAGGGGGAATCACCCCTCCACTTT. Combining the CDR3 with reference TRBV2 and TRBJ1-6 gives the whole variable domain EPEVTQTPSHQVTQMGQEVILRCVPISNHLYFYWYRQILGQKVEFLVSFYNNEISEKSEIFDDQFSVERPDGSNFTLKIRSTKLEDSAMYFCASSGQGESPLHFGNGTRLTVT.